A selection of T cell receptor beta chains follows, all from one sample in a study of blood T cell repertoires in COVID-19. The method was immunoSEQ multiplex PCR; TCRdb's version includes in-frame clones alone and lacks a portion of them. The data contain just under 45,000 clones, about 87% of them singletons. Sequenced sample: peripheral blood. These receptors were taken from a woman aged 40 to 50 with acute or convalescent COVID-19. Each CDR3 is given with its conserved first and last residue. The D gene is left open where the match is weak. The size of a clone is reported for some rows only, either as once, few or many, or as a class for expanded clones.

CDR3 length: 15
J gene: TRBJ2-6
V gene: TRBV5-1
D gene: -
clone size: -
CDR3 DNA: TGCGCCAGCAGAAAAGAGGTCTCTGGGGCCAACGTCCTGACTTTC
CDR3 protein: CASRKEVSGANVLTF

CDR3 length: 14
J gene: TRBJ1-1
V gene: TRBV12-5
D gene: -
clone size: -
CDR3 DNA: TGTGCTAGTGGGCAAACAGGGAAGCACACTGAAGCTTTCTTT
CDR3 protein: CASGQTGKHTEAFF

CDR3 length: 20
J gene: TRBJ2-1
V gene: TRBV30
D gene: TRBD2
clone size: -
CDR3 DNA: TGTGCCTGGAGTGACGGGCTAGCGGGAGACTTAATTGGAACTTACAATGAGCAGTTCTTC
CDR3 protein: CAWSDGLAGDLIGTYNEQFF

CDR3 length: 15
J gene: TRBJ1-2
V gene: TRBV3-1/TRBV3-2
D gene: TRBD1
clone size: -
CDR3 DNA: TGTGCCAGCAGGCAGGACAGGGGAAACAAGGATGGCTACACCTTC
CDR3 protein: CASRQDRGNKDGYTF

CDR3 length: 14
J gene: TRBJ1-1
V gene: TRBV30
D gene: -
clone size: -
CDR3 DNA: TGTGCCTGGAGTGTCGGAGGGAGTGGCACTGAAGCTTTCTTT
CDR3 protein: CAWSVGGSGTEAFF

CDR3 length: 11
J gene: TRBJ2-7
V gene: TRBV28
D gene: -
clone size: -
CDR3 DNA: TGTGCCTGGGGCCAGAACTACGAGCAGTACTTC
CDR3 protein: CAWGQNYEQYF

CDR3 length: 16
J gene: TRBJ2-4
V gene: TRBV5-1
D gene: TRBD2
clone size: -
CDR3 DNA: TGCGCCAGCAAGACTGGCGGGGGGCAAGCCAAAAACATTCAGTACTTC
CDR3 protein: CASKTGGGQAKNIQYF

CDR3 length: 16
J gene: TRBJ1-1
V gene: TRBV28
D gene: TRBD1
clone size: -
CDR3 DNA: TGTGCCAGCAGTCAAGGACAGGGGTCTTTTCCTACTGAAGCTTTCTTT
CDR3 protein: CASSQGQGSFPTEAFF

CDR3 length: 14
J gene: TRBJ2-2
V gene: TRBV2
D gene: -
clone size: -
CDR3 DNA: TGTGCCAGCAACCCCAGGGAGGACACCGGGGAGCTGTTTTTT
CDR3 protein: CASNPREDTGELFF

CDR3 length: 16
J gene: TRBJ1-2
V gene: TRBV27
D gene: -
clone size: few
CDR3 DNA: TGTGCCAGCAGTCTCTACTCGGGGACAAGCCGCTATGGCTACACCTTC
CDR3 protein: CASSLYSGTSRYGYTF

CDR3 length: 14
J gene: TRBJ2-7
V gene: TRBV6-5
D gene: TRBD1
clone size: -
CDR3 DNA: TGTGCCAGCAGTAAGACAGGGTTCTCCTACGAGCAGTACTTC
CDR3 protein: CASSKTGFSYEQYF

CDR3 length: 15
J gene: TRBJ2-3
V gene: TRBV5-1
D gene: TRBD2
clone size: -
CDR3 DNA: TGCGCCAGCAGCGAAGCGGGGGCCCGCACAGATACGCAGTATTTT
CDR3 protein: CASSEAGARTDTQYF

CDR3 length: 15
J gene: TRBJ2-7
V gene: TRBV7-2
D gene: TRBD2
clone size: -
CDR3 DNA: TGTGCCAGCAGCTTATTTTGGACTAGCGGATACGAGCAGTACTTC
CDR3 protein: CASSLFWTSGYEQYF

CDR3 length: 18
J gene: TRBJ1-6
V gene: TRBV21-1
D gene: -
clone size: few
CDR3 DNA: TGTGCCAGCAGCCAACAGGGCTCCCCGAGCTCCTATAATTCACCCCTCCACTTT
CDR3 protein: CASSQQGSPSSYNSPLHF

CDR3 length: 14
J gene: TRBJ1-2
V gene: TRBV5-5
D gene: -
clone size: -
CDR3 DNA: TGTGCCAGCAGCTTCCTGGGACAAGACTATGGCTACACCTTC
CDR3 protein: CASSFLGQDYGYTF

CDR3 length: 16
J gene: TRBJ2-1
V gene: TRBV5-1
D gene: TRBD2
clone size: once
CDR3 DNA: TGCGCCAGCAGCCCTCTAGCGGGAGGGCGGGACAATGAGCAGTTCTTC
CDR3 protein: CASSPLAGGRDNEQFF

CDR3 length: 15
J gene: TRBJ2-2
V gene: TRBV5-1
D gene: TRBD1
clone size: -
CDR3 DNA: TGCGCCAGCAGACCGGGACAGACTAACACCGGGGAGCTGTTTTTT
CDR3 protein: CASRPGQTNTGELFF

CDR3 length: 17
J gene: TRBJ1-5
V gene: TRBV19
D gene: -
clone size: once
CDR3 DNA: TGTGCCAGTAGTATAACAGGGAGCCCACATAGCAATCAGCCCCAGCATTTT
CDR3 protein: CASSITGSPHSNQPQHF